Following are 10 T cell receptor beta chains from one sample sequenced in a study of blood T cells in healthy people across ages. Together with a sample-barcoded 5' primer, a J-beta primer mix was included in a second PCR lasting roughly 6 to 12 cycles. TCRdb re-called the 5' RACE reads with MiXCR, one entry per CDR3 protein. The sample holds 750,000 to 850,000 distinct CDR3 sequences, just under 25% seen once. Another study also made use of these data, one on T cells of mothers and their children.

Source material: blood. These receptors came from a boy between 10 and 17 years old in good health.

This clonotype was found a few times. V and J are TRBV29-1 and TRBJ2-7, with D perhaps TRBD1 or TRBD2 (5 bases each). Germline V CDR1 and CDR2: SQVTM, ANQGSEA. The V gene lost 0 bases and the J gene lost 2 bases, with 14 bases spanning the gap. This CDR3 spans 15 amino acids. The CDR3 DNA is TGCAGCGTTGAAGATCGAGGGGACGTGACCTACGAGCAGTACTTC. This gives the protein CSVEDRGDVTYEQYF.

The table lists this clonotype with a few counts. The V and J genes are TRBV6-2 or TRBV6-3 and TRBJ2-5; 8 nucleotides line up with TRBD2. The J call is doubtful: the DNA matches TRBJ2-7 better. From germline, CDR1 is MNHEY and CDR2 SVGEGT. The CDR3 contains 17 residues. The CDR3 spells CASSSGASGLSSYEQYF. CDR3 bases: TGTGCCAGCAGCTCCGGGGCTAGCGGGCTCTCCTCCTACGAGCAGTACTTC.

A few counts support this clonotype. V is TRBV20-1 and J is TRBJ2-5; 8 positions match TRBD1. The J call could be wrong; TRBJ2-7 is a better fit for the DNA end. The length of the CDR3 is 15 residues. Per the germline V gene, CDR1 is DFQATT and CDR2 is SNEGSKA (reference sequence). The CDR3 DNA sequence: TGCAGTGCTAGCCCGGTAAAACAGGGGGGCCACGAGCAGTACTTC. It yields the protein CSASPVKQGGHEQYF.

The chain has TRBV6-2 or TRBV6-3 and TRBJ2-7; D gene unclear. Germline lookup yields CDR1 MNHEY and CDR2 SVGEGT. CDR3 length: 12 residues. Trimming stripped 2 bases from V and 4 bases from J, with 6 bases between. The CDR3 loop is CASSYKTYEQYF. In nucleotides, the CDR3 is TGTGCCAGCAGTTACAAAACTTACGAGCAGTACTTC.

This clonotype has a handful of counts. V and J are TRBV12-3 or TRBV12-4 and TRBJ1-2; D remains ambiguous. The CDR3 length is 17 residues. Trimming stripped 3 bases from V and 0 bases from J, with 17 bases between. This chain's CDR3 is CASSLYAQSSANYGYTF. The CDR3 DNA sequence: TGTGCCAGCAGTTTGTACGCCCAGAGCTCAGCTAACTATGGCTACACCTTC.

The sample holds a few counts of this clonotype. CDR3 protein: CASSPRGYSNQPQHF. The CDR3 DNA reads as TGTGCCAGCAGCCCGAGGGGATATAGCAATCAGCCCCAGCATTTT. The V gene is TRBV6-5, the J gene TRBJ1-5; D may be TRBD1 (5 bases). CDR3 length: 15 residues. V lost 6 bases, J lost 0 bases, and 12 bases lay in between. Per germline, CDR1 MNHEY and CDR2 SVGAGI.

This clonotype occurred a few times. This chain links TRBV7-9 with TRBJ1-6; the match to TRBD1 covers 8 bases. The CDR3 runs 14 residues. The V gene's germline CDR1 is SEHNR and CDR2 FQNEAQ (reference sequence). Trimming cost V 3 bases and J 10 bases; bases outside gene matches: 5. The CDR3 DNA reads as TGTGCCAGCAGCTTCAGACAGGGGCAATCACCCCTCCACTTT. Translating it yields CASSFRQGQSPLHF.

This clonotype was seen a handful of times. The rearrangement links TRBV7-2 to TRBJ2-1; 7 bases are a match to TRBD2. The CDR3 has 14 residues. With 1 base clipped from V and 7 bases from J, the junction kept 4 bases outside the gene matches. Germline CDR1 SGHTA, CDR2 FQGNSA. In DNA form, the CDR3 reads TGTGCCAGCAGCTTAGTAACTAGCGTGAATGAGCAGTTCTTC. It is translated as CASSLVTSVNEQFF.

This clonotype was observed a few times. The junction departs from germline at one end; a sequencing error may be responsible. The chain couples TRBV7-7 to TRBJ2-2, with D hard to call. Germline V lookup: CDR1 SSHAT, CDR2 FNYEAQ (reference sequence). The CDR3 is 13 residues long. CDR3 in amino acids: CASSPTLGGELFF. As DNA, the CDR3 is TGTGCTAGCAGCCCAACCTTGGGCGGGGAGCTGTTTTTT.

The chain has TRBV9 and TRBJ2-2, with TRBD1 matching over 7 bases. This CDR3 is 16 amino acids long. Losses at the gene ends were 0 bases for V and 2 bases for J; bases not matched to a gene: 4. The germline V gene has CDR1 SGDLS and CDR2 YYNGEE. In nucleotides, the CDR3 is TGTGCCAGCAGCGTAGAAGGGACAGCAAACACCGGGGAGCTGTTTTTT. Translated, it gives CASSVEGTANTGELFF.